A single TCR beta chain is shown here with its context. Its target is not known. This entry belongs to a study of beta chain features in type 1 diabetes. Across the whole study: Cell yields, gender and age were comparable in patients and healthy donors. Whole-study results and caveats: There was a moderate but significant shortening of TCRB CDR3s in all four CD4+ subsets of Type 1 diabetes patients.

V was trimmed by 7 bases and J by 4 bases, leaving 10 bases between them. The CDR3 length is 13 residues. CDR1 is MNHEY and CDR2 is SVGAGI in the germline V gene. Reverse transcribing all isolated RNA meant expressed TCRB transcripts were sequenced. Reads from naive, central memory and regulatory T cell samples averaged roughly 3.8 million. Generated by immunoSEQ multiplex PCR, the TCRdb table keeps only in-frame clones and is missing some. The sample has 600,000 or so clones, 9.5% to 15% seen once. The TCR sequence derives from a man aged 25-45 years with type 1 diabetes. The sequenced sample consisted of naive CD4+ T cells from blood. The rearrangement uses TRBV6-5 and TRBJ2-2; possibly TRBD1 for D (6 bases). The CDR3 protein is CASKRTATGELFF. As DNA, the CDR3 is TGTGCCAGCAAGAGGACAGCCACCGGGGAGCTGTTTTTT.